What follows are 6 T cell receptor beta chains derived from one specimen sequenced in a study of blood T cell repertoires in COVID-19. Assay: immunoSEQ multiplex PCR; the TCRdb copy retains only in-frame clones and omits some. The repertoire includes a few hundred thousand clones, 88% of them detected once, and about 1.1% sits in the top ten. Sequencing was performed on PBMCs or T cells enriched from blood (not recorded which). These receptors were taken from a woman between 18 and 30 years old who had recovered from COVID-19.

The J gene is TRBJ2-7, the V gene TRBV30, with D tentatively TRBD1 (6 bases). This CDR3 spans 13 amino acids. The germline CDR1 and CDR2 sequences are GTSNPN and SVGIG (reference sequence). Trimming left V 3 bases short and J 1 base short, with 10 bases between. CDR3: CAWSRGWSYEQYF. CDR3 bases: TGTGCCTGGAGCAGGGGATGGTCCTACGAGCAGTACTTC.

V usage is TRBV10-3 and J usage is TRBJ2-2, with D tentatively TRBD1 (5 bases). CDR1 is ENHRY and CDR2 is SYGVKD in the germline V gene. Trimming left V 5 bases short and J 5 bases short, with 18 bases between. The CDR3 spans 16 residues. This CDR3 is CAISSHRSLGTGELFF. The CDR3, as DNA: TGTGCCATCAGTAGTCACAGGTCTCTCGGGACCGGGGAGCTGTTTTTT.

V is TRBV15 and J is TRBJ1-5; possibly TRBD1 for D (5 bases). The CDR3 runs to 15 residues. CDR1 and CDR2 from the germline V gene are LNHNV and YYDKDF (reference sequence). The ends were cut back, 3 bases at V and 10 bases at J, with 19 bases in the middle. CDR3 coding DNA: TGTGCCACCAGCAGCAGGGCGACGACTTCGCTCCCCCAGCATTTT. It encodes CATSSRATTSLPQHF.

This clone occurred once. This chain links TRBV7-9 with TRBJ2-1; D gene uncertain. Trimming left V 4 bases short and J 6 bases short, with 7 bases between. CDR3 length: 12 amino acids. Germline CDR1 SEHNR, CDR2 FQNEAQ (reference sequence). CDR3 DNA: TGTGCCAGCAGCTCGCTCGGCAATGAGCAGTTCTTC. Its translation: CASSSLGNEQFF. The variable domain in full, with the rest retrieved from reference TRBV7-9 and TRBJ2-1, is DTGVSQNPRHKITKRGQNVTFRCDPISEHNRLYWYRQTLGQGPEFLTYFQNEAQLEKSRLLSDRFSAERPKGSFSTLEIQRTEQGDSAMYLCASSSLGNEQFFGPGTRLTVL.

The V call is TRBV5-5, the J call TRBJ2-5, with TRBD1 matching 9 bases. Unmatched junction bases numbered 5, after V lost 1 base and J lost 1 base. The germline V gene has CDR1 SGHKS and CDR2 YYEKEE (reference sequence). This CDR3 region has 16 residues. This CDR3 reads CASSLLGTGSQETQYF. The CDR3 region has the DNA TGTGCCAGCAGCTTGCTAGGGACAGGGAGCCAAGAGACCCAGTACTTC.

This CDR3 reads CASSIGDRGRAIPKKLFF. CDR3 in DNA: TGTGCCAGTAGTATCGGGGACAGGGGGAGGGCGATACCGAAAAAACTGTTTTTT. The V gene is TRBV19, the J gene TRBJ1-4; 11 bases agree with TRBD1. The CDR3 has 18 amino acids. CDR1 and CDR2 from the germline V gene are LNHDA and SQIVND (reference sequence). After removal of 3 bases from V and 9 bases from J, the junction contained 15 bases not matched to a gene.